This TCR beta chain originates from a study of shared clonotypes between healthy human individuals. Profiled with immunoSEQ multiplex PCR; TCRdb holds only in-frame clones, not every one. Of a few million clones listed, 85% to 95% are singletons. The V gene lost 4 bases and the J gene lost 5 bases, with 8 bases spanning the gap. The CDR3 runs to 12 residues. CDR1 SNHLY and CDR2 FYNNEI come from the germline V gene. The chain employs TRBV2 and TRBJ1-2; D is unclear. What was sequenced was naive CD4+ T cells from PBMCs. Specified subset: CD45RA+ positively selected. The TCR comes from a young man in good health. Some clones in this sample may be carry-over from other donors' samples. The CDR3 DNA follows: TGTGCCAGCAGTGCCCAGGCTTATGGCTACACCTTC. This encodes CASSAQAYGYTF.